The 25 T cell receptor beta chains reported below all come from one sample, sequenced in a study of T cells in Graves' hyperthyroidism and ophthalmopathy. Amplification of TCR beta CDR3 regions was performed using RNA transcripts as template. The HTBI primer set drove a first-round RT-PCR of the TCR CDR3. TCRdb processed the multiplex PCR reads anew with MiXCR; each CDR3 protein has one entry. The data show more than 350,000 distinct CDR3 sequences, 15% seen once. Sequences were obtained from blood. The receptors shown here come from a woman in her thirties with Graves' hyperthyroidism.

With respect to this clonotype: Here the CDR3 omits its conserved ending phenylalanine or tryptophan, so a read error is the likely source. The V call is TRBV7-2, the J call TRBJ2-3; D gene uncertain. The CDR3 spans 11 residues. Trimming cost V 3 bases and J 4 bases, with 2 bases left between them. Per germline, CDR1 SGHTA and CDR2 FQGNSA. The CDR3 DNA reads TGTGCCAGCAGCTTCGCAGATACGCAGTATTAT. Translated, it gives CASSFADTQYY.

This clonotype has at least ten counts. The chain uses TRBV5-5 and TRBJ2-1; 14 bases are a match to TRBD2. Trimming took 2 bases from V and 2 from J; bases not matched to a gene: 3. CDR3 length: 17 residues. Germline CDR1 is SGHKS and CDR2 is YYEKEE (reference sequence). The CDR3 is CASSLGLAGGTYNEQFF. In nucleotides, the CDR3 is TGTGCCAGCAGCTTAGGACTAGCGGGAGGCACCTACAATGAGCAGTTCTTC. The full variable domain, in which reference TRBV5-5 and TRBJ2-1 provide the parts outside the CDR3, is DAGVTQSPTHLIKTRGQQVTLRCSPISGHKSVSWYQQVLGQGPQFIFQYYEKEERGRGNFPDRFSARQFPNYSSELNVNALLLGDSALYLCASSLGLAGGTYNEQFFGPGTRLTVL.

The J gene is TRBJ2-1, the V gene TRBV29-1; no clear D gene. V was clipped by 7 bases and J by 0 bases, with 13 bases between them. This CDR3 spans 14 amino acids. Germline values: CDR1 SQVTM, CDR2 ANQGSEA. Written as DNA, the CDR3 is TGCAGCGCGGATCAAAGTAGCTCCTACAATGAGCAGTTCTTC. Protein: CSADQSSSYNEQFF.

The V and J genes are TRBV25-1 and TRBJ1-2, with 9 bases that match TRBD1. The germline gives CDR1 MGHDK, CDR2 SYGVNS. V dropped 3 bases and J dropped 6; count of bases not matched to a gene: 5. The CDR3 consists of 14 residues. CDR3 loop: CASSDTGGVDGYTF. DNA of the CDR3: TGTGCCAGCAGTGATACAGGGGGCGTCGATGGCTACACCTTC.

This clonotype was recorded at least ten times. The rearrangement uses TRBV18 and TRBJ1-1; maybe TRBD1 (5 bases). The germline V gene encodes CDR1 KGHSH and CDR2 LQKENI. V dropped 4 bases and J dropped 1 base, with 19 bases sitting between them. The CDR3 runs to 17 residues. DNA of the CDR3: TGTGCCAGCTCACGGATTCTTTTGGGGGAATCGAACACTGAAGCTTTCTTT. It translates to CASSRILLGESNTEAFF.

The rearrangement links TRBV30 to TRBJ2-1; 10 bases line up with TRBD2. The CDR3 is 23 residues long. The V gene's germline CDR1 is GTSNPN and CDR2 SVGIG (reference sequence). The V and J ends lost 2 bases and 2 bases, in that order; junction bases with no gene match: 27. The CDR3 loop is CAWSNLQGLGRLAGVGPYNEQFF. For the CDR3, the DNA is TGTGCCTGGAGTAATCTCCAGGGTCTGGGGAGGCTAGCGGGAGTTGGTCCCTACAATGAGCAGTTCTTC. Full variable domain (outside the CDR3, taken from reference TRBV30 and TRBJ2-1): SQTIHQWPATLVQPVGSPLSLECTVEGTSNPNLYWYRQAAGRGLQLLFYSVGIGQISSEVPQNLSASRPQDRQFILSSKKLLLSDSGFYLCAWSNLQGLGRLAGVGPYNEQFFGPGTRLTVL.

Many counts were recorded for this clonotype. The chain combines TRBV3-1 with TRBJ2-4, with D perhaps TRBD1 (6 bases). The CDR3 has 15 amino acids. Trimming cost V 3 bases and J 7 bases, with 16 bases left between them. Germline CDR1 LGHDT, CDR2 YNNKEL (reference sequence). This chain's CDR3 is CASSHAPERGNIQYF. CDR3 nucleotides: TGTGCCAGCAGCCACGCTCCCGAGAGGGGGAACATTCAGTACTTC.

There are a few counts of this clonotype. The CDR3 DNA sequence: TGTGCCAGCAGTTTAAGGGGGTTCGGGCCCCAGCATTTT. It yields the protein CASSLRGFGPQHF. The rearrangement links TRBV27 to TRBJ1-5; D might be TRBD1 (6 bases). The CDR3 loop spans 13 amino acids. V shed 2 bases and J shed 9 bases, with 11 bases lying between them. Germline V CDR1 and CDR2: MNHEY, SMNVEV (reference sequence).

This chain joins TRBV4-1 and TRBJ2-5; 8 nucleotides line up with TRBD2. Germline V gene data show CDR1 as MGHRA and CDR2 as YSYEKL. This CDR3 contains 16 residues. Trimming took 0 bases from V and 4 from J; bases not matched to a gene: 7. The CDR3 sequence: CASSQDISGGRETQYF. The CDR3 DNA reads TGCGCCAGCAGCCAAGATATCTCGGGAGGGCGAGAGACCCAGTACTTC.

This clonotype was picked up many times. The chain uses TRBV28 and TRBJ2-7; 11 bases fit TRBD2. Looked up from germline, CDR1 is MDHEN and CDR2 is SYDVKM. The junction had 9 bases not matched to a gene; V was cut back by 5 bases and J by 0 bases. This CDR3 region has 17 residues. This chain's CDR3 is CASSVLAGGSSSYEQYF. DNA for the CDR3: TGTGCCAGCAGTGTCCTAGCGGGAGGATCCAGCTCCTACGAGCAGTACTTC.

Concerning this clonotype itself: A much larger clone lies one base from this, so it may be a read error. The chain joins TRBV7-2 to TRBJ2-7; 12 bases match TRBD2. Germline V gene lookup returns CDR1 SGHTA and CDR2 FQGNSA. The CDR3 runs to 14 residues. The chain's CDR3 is CASRLAGASYKQYF. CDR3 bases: TGTGCCAGTAGACTAGCGGGAGCCTCCTACAAGCAGTACTTC.

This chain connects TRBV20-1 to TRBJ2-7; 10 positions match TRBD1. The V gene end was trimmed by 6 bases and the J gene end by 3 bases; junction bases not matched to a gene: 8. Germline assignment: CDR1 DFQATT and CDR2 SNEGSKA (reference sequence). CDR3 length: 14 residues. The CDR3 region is CSARRGTGVYEQYF. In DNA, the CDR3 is TGCAGTGCCCGAAGGGGGACAGGGGTCTACGAGCAGTACTTC.

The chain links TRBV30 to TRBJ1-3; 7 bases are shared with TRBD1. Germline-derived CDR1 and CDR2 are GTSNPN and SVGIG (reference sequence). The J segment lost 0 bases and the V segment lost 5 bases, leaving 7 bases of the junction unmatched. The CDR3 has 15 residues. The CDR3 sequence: CAWVGDSPSGNTIYF. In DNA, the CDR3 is TGTGCCTGGGTAGGGGACAGCCCCTCTGGAAACACCATATATTTT.

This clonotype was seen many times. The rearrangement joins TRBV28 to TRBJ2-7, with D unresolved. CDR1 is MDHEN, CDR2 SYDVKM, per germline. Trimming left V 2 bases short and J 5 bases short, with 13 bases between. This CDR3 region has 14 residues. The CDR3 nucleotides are TGTGCCAGCAGTTTAGGAGTCCCGGGCCACGAGCAGTACTTC. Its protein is CASSLGVPGHEQYF.

The CDR3 DNA sequence: TGTGCCAGCAGCCCCACCTACACCTCCTACGAGCAGTACTTC. Protein sequence: CASSPTYTSYEQYF. The chain is built from TRBV7-9 and TRBJ2-7, with D unclear. Germline loops: CDR1 SEHNR, CDR2 FQNEAQ (reference sequence). V lost 5 bases and J 0 bases, leaving 11 bases between the germline ends. The CDR3 is 14 amino acids. Full variable domain (remainder filled in from reference TRBV7-9 and TRBJ2-7): DTGVSQNPRHKITKRGQNVTFRCDPISEHNRLYWYRQTLGQGPEFLTYFQNEAQLEKSRLLSDRFSAERPKGSFSTLEIQRTEQGDSAMYLCASSPTYTSYEQYFGPGTRLTVT.

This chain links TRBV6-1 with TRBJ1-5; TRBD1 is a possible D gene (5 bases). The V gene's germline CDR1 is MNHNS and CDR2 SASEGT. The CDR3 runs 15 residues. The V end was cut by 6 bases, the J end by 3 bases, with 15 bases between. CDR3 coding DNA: TGTGCCAGCAGCCCAGTTAGGGACCTCAATCAGCCCCAGCATTTT. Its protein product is CASSPVRDLNQPQHF.

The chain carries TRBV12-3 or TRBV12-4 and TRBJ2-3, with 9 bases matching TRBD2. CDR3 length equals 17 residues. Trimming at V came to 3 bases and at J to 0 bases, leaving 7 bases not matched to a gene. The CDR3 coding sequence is TGTGCCAGCAGTTTGGAGGCTAGCGGGACTAGCACAGATACGCAGTATTTT. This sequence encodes CASSLEASGTSTDTQYF.

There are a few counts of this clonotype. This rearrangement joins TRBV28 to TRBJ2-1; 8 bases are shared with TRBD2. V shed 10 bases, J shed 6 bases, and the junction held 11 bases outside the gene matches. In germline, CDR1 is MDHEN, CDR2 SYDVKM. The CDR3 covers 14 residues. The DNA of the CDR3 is TGTGCCACCAAACCAACTAGCGGAAGCAATGAGCAGTTCTTC. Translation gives CATKPTSGSNEQFF.

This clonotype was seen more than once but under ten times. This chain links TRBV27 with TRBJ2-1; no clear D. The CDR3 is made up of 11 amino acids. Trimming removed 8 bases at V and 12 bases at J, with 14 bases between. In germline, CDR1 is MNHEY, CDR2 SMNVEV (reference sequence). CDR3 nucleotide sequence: TGTGCCAGCGGGATTAACTCCGGGCAGTTCTTC. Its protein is CASGINSGQFF.

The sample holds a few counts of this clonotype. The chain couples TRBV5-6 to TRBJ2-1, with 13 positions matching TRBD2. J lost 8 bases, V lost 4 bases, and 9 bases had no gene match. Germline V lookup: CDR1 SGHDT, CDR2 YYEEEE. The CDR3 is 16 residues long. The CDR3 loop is CASSKGLAGRVDEQFF. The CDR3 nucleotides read TGTGCCAGCAGCAAGGGACTAGCGGGAAGGGTGGATGAGCAGTTCTTC.

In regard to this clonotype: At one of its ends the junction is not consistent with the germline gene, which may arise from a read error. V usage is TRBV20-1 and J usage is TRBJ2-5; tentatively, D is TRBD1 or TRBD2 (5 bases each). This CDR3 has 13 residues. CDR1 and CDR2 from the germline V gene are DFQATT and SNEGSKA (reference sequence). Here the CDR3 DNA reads TGCAGTGCTAGAGGGGGGTACCAAGGGACCCAGTACTTC. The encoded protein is CSARGGYQGTQYF.

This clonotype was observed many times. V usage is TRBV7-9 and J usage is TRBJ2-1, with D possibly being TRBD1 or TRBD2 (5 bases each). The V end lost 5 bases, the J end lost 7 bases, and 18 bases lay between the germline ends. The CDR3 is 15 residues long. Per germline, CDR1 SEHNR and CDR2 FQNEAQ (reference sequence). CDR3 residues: CASSLGTPPKNEQFF. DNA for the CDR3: TGTGCCAGCAGCCTTGGGACGCCGCCCAAGAATGAGCAGTTCTTC.

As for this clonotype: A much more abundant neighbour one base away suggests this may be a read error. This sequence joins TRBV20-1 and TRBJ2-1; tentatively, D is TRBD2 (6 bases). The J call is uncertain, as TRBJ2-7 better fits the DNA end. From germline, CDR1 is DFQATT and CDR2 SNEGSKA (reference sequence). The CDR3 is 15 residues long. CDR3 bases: TGCAGTGCTAGAGATGCGGGAAGCTCCTACAATGAGCAGTACTTC. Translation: CSARDAGSSYNEQYF.

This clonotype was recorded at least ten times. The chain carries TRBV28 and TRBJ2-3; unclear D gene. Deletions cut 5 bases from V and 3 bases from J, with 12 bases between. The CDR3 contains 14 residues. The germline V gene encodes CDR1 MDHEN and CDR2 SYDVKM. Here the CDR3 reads CASSPSGPTDTQYF. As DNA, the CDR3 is TGTGCCAGCAGTCCTTCGGGCCCAACAGATACGCAGTATTTT.

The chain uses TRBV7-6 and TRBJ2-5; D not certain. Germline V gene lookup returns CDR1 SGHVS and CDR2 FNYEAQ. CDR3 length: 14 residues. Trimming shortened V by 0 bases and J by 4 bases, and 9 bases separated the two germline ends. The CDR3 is CASSLAETRETQYF. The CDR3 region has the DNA TGTGCCAGCAGCTTAGCGGAGACGAGAGAGACCCAGTACTTC.